The clone carrying this T cell receptor (beta chain) showed up just a few times. The record originates from a study of blood T cell repertoires in COVID-19. Sequenced by immunoSEQ multiplex PCR; TCRdb stores in-frame clones only, minus some. The sample has 150,000 to 200,000 clones; around 83% are singletons. Germline loops: CDR1 MNHEY, CDR2 SVGAGI. This CDR3 comprises 16 residues. Trimming shortened V by 2 bases and J by 4 bases, and 17 bases separated the two germline ends. Sequences were obtained from PBMCs or T cells enriched from blood (not recorded which). The sequence derives from a man in his forties who had recovered from COVID-19. The gene calls are TRBV6-5 and TRBJ1-2; perhaps TRBD1 as D (6 bases). The DNA for the CDR3 is TGTGCCAGCAGTTACGATCTGGGGGCGCGATCCTATGGCTACACCTTC. Protein sequence: CASSYDLGARSYGYTF.